Listed here are 20 T cell receptor beta chains from one sample, sequenced in a study of CD8 T cells in Susac syndrome. RNA, at about 0.5 to 1 ug, was reverse transcribed with random hexamers. TCRdb reprocessed the immunoSEQ multiplex PCR reads with MiXCR, giving one entry per CDR3 protein. The sample has 75,000 to 95,000 distinct CDR3 sequences, more than 85% seen once; the top ten hold approximately 0.48%. Sequencing was carried out using CD8+ T cells from PBMCs. Receptors were obtained from a human donor with Susac syndrome.

The chain is built from TRBV29-1 and TRBJ1-1; weak D call: TRBD1 (5 bases). CDR1 and CDR2 (germline): SQVTM, ANQGSEA. This CDR3 is built from 14 residues. The ends were cut back, 1 base at V and 0 bases at J, with 9 bases in the middle. This chain's CDR3 is CSVEAQVMNTEAFF. In nucleotides, the CDR3 is TGCAGCGTTGAAGCACAGGTCATGAACACTGAAGCTTTCTTT.

The chain links TRBV4-2 to TRBJ2-1; a weak D match, TRBD1 (6 bases). Per the germline V gene, CDR1 is LGHNA and CDR2 is YNFKEQ. The CDR3 has 17 amino acids. Between the trimmed V and J ends, which lost 2 bases and 1 base, there was a span of 15 bases. Here the CDR3 DNA reads TGTGCCAGCAGCCAATTTACCGGGACATTTTCCTACAATGAGCAGTTCTTC. Its translation is CASSQFTGTFSYNEQFF.

This clonotype has a single count. The chain combines TRBV13 with TRBJ2-5; 7 bases agree with TRBD2. J was trimmed by 8 bases and V by 5 bases; bases with no gene match: 8. This CDR3 spans 13 amino acids. Germline V gene sequence: CDR1 PRHDT, CDR2 FYEKMQ (reference sequence). CDR3 nucleotide sequence: TGTGCCAGCAGCCTGGGGGGGTTGGAAACCCAGTACTTC. Translating it yields CASSLGGLETQYF.

V gene TRBV4-1 combines with J gene TRBJ1-5; D gene unclear. This CDR3 region has 14 residues. Germline V gene sequence: CDR1 MGHRA, CDR2 YSYEKL. The ends were cut back, 0 bases at V and 7 bases at J, with 10 bases in the middle. CDR3 region: CASSQDLGRQPQHF. The CDR3 DNA reads as TGCGCCAGCAGCCAAGATTTGGGGAGGCAGCCCCAGCATTTT.

The chain employs TRBV27 and TRBJ2-4; D is possibly TRBD1 or TRBD2 (6 bases each). Germline-derived CDR1 and CDR2 are MNHEY and SMNVEV (reference sequence). The CDR3 spans 14 residues. V lost 5 bases, J lost 6 bases, and 14 bases lay in between. Here the CDR3 DNA reads TGTGCCAGCAGTCCACAGGGACTCGGAAACATTCAGTACTTC. This codes for CASSPQGLGNIQYF.

The rearrangement uses TRBV19 and TRBJ2-2; 9 bases align to TRBD1. This CDR3 spans 15 amino acids. The V segment lost 3 bases and the J segment 4 bases; nucleotides outside the gene matches: 3. Germline CDR1 and CDR2: LNHDA and SQIVND (reference sequence). The CDR3 region has the DNA TGTGCCAGTAGTATTGGACAGGGGTTCACCGGGGAGCTGTTTTTT. Translated, it gives CASSIGQGFTGELFF.

The chain recombines TRBV6-6 with TRBJ1-1, with D unresolved. Germline V gene data show CDR1 as MNHNY and CDR2 as SVGAGI (reference sequence). The CDR3 totals 13 residues. V was trimmed by 10 bases and J by 4 bases, leaving 16 bases between them. For the CDR3, the DNA is TGTGCCACCTACCCCCTGGGGAGCACTGAAGCTTTCTTT. Its protein is CATYPLGSTEAFF.

This chain connects TRBV6-5 to TRBJ2-5; 7 nucleotides align to TRBD2. V lost 4 bases, J lost 7 bases, and 6 bases stayed unmatched. Germline-derived CDR1 and CDR2 are MNHEY and SVGAGI. The CDR3 has 13 amino acids. The CDR3 loop is CASSSAGLRTQYF. The DNA of the CDR3 is TGTGCCAGCAGTTCAGCGGGACTCCGGACCCAGTACTTC.

CDR3 in DNA: TGTGCCAGCAGTTTAGCGGTCGAAGGAGAGCAGTACTTC. Amino acids: CASSLAVEGEQYF. The V call is TRBV12-3 or TRBV12-4, the J call TRBJ2-7; the D is unclear. The V gene lost 0 bases and the J gene lost 7 bases, with 10 bases spanning the gap. CDR3 length equals 13 residues.

The CDR3 here is CASSIDLTGLGSYNEQFF. CDR3 coding DNA: TGTGCCAGTAGTATAGATCTGACGGGACTAGGGTCCTACAATGAGCAGTTCTTC. The V call is TRBV19, the J call TRBJ2-1; 8 bases are a match to TRBD2. CDR3 size: 18 residues. CDR1 and CDR2 from the germline V gene are LNHDA and SQIVND (reference sequence). After removal of 0 bases from V and 1 base from J, the junction contained 8 bases not matched to a gene.

V is TRBV9 and J is TRBJ2-1; D not certain. CDR3 length: 15 amino acids. From germline, CDR1 is SGDLS and CDR2 YYNGEE. With 0 bases removed from V and 3 bases from J, the gap between germline ends came to 10 bases. The CDR3: CASSVGGMLYNEQFF. The CDR3 nucleotides read TGTGCCAGCAGCGTAGGGGGAATGCTCTACAATGAGCAGTTCTTC. The full variable domain, in which reference TRBV9 and TRBJ2-1 provide the parts outside the CDR3, is DSGVTQTPKHLITATGQRVTLRCSPRSGDLSVYWYQQSLDQGLQFLIQYYNGEERAKGNILERFSAQQFPDLHSELNLSSLELGDSALYFCASSVGGMLYNEQFFGPGTRLTVL.

The J gene is TRBJ2-7, the V gene TRBV13; D might be TRBD1 (5 bases). CDR3 length: 15 amino acids. Germline values: CDR1 PRHDT, CDR2 FYEKMQ (reference sequence). Trimming removed 5 bases from V and 2 bases from J, with 16 bases in between. DNA of the CDR3: TGTGCCAGCAGCCCCGGACACAATCCTACCTACGAGCAGTACTTC. Translation gives CASSPGHNPTYEQYF.

This chain joins TRBV14 and TRBJ1-1; D not certain. This CDR3 is built from 14 residues. Germline V lookup: CDR1 SGHDN, CDR2 FVKESK. Trimming pared 1 base from V and 3 bases from J, leaving 9 bases between. This CDR3 reads CASSQAATDTEAFF. CDR3 coding DNA: TGTGCCAGCAGCCAAGCGGCCACAGACACTGAAGCTTTCTTT.

V and J are TRBV7-6 and TRBJ2-5; 7 bases align to TRBD2. V shed 3 bases and J 2 bases; nucleotides not matched to a gene: 6. CDR1 and CDR2 (germline): SGHVS, FNYEAQ. The CDR3 spans 15 residues. The CDR3 sequence is CASSFPSGPQETQYF. As DNA, the CDR3 is TGTGCCAGCAGCTTCCCTAGCGGACCACAAGAGACCCAGTACTTC.

This clonotype was detected only a few times. The V gene is TRBV30, the J gene TRBJ1-5; no clear D. The germline CDR1 and CDR2 sequences are GTSNPN and SVGIG (reference sequence). The V end lost 0 bases, the J end lost 1 base, and 4 bases lay between the germline ends. The CDR3 extends over 13 amino acids. The DNA for the CDR3 is TGTGCCTGGAGTGTGGGGAGCAATCAGCCCCAGCATTTT. Translation: CAWSVGSNQPQHF.

This clonotype has a handful of counts. The junction shows a germline mismatch at one end, possibly a read error. The V and J genes are TRBV24-1 and TRBJ2-1, with TRBD1 matching over 7 bases. CDR3 length: 15 amino acids. Per the germline V gene, CDR1 is KGHDR and CDR2 is SFDVKD. The CDR3 DNA is TGTGCCACCAGTGCCATAGAGGGGGCCTACAATGAGCAGTTTTTC. This translates into CATSAIEGAYNEQFF.

Only one count was recorded for this clonotype. V and J are TRBV28 and TRBJ2-1; TRBD2 matches at 10 bases. Germline-derived CDR1 and CDR2 are MDHEN and SYDVKM. The junction had 5 bases not matched to a gene; V was cut back by 3 bases and J by 6 bases. The CDR3 is made up of 15 amino acids. Here the CDR3 reads CASSFGLAGVNEQFF. The CDR3 DNA reads as TGTGCCAGCAGTTTTGGCCTAGCGGGAGTCAATGAGCAGTTCTTC.

The J gene is TRBJ2-1, the V gene TRBV7-8; no clear D gene. V dropped 5 bases and J dropped 8 bases, with 16 bases sitting between them. Germline values: CDR1 SGHVS, CDR2 FQNEAQ. The CDR3 is 14 residues long. The CDR3 sequence: CASSHRDSFHEQFF. For the CDR3, the DNA is TGTGCCAGCAGCCACCGTGATAGCTTCCATGAGCAGTTCTTC. The whole variable domain, filled in from reference TRBV7-8 and TRBJ2-1, reads GAGVSQSPRYKVAKRGQDVALRCDPISGHVSLFWYQQALGQGPEFLTYFQNEAQLDKSGLPSDRFFAERPEGSVSTLKIQRTQQEDSAVYLCASSHRDSFHEQFFGPGTRLTVL.

The J gene is TRBJ2-6, the V gene TRBV7-2; D gene ambiguous. This CDR3 has 14 amino acids. Trimming stripped 5 bases from V and 2 bases from J, with 7 bases between. Germline-derived CDR1 and CDR2 are SGHTA and FQGNSA. The CDR3 region is CASSTIPGANVLTF. DNA of the CDR3: TGTGCCAGCAGCACGATCCCTGGGGCCAACGTCCTGACTTTC. The full variable domain, its missing parts supplied by reference TRBV7-2 and TRBJ2-6, is GAGVSQSPSNKVTEKGKDVELRCDPISGHTALYWYRQSLGQGLEFLIYFQGNSAPDKSGLPSDRFSAERTGGSVSTLTIQRTQQEDSAVYLCASSTIPGANVLTFGAGSRLTVL.

V and J are TRBV9 and TRBJ1-2, with unresolved D. The CDR3 length is 13 residues. V lost 4 bases and J 8 bases, leaving 15 bases between the germline ends. Germline values: CDR1 SGDLS, CDR2 YYNGEE. The CDR3 loop is CASSLGPGGGYTF. In DNA, the CDR3 is TGTGCCAGCAGCCTCGGGCCCGGCGGGGGCTACACCTTC. Using reference TRBV9 and TRBJ1-2 for the parts outside the CDR3, the full variable domain is DSGVTQTPKHLITATGQRVTLRCSPRSGDLSVYWYQQSLDQGLQFLIQYYNGEERAKGNILERFSAQQFPDLHSELNLSSLELGDSALYFCASSLGPGGGYTFGSGTRLTVV.